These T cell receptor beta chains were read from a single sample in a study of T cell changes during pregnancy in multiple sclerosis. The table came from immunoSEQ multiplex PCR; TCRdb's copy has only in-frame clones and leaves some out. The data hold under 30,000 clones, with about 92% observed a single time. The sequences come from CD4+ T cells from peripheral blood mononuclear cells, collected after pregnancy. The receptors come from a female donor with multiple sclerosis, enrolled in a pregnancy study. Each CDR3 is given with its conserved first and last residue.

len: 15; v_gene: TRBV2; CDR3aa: CASSEQGLSTDTQYF
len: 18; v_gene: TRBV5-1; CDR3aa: CASSLGLAGAANTGELFF
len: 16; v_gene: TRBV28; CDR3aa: CASSPPTWGENSPLHF
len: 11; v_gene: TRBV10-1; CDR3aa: CASSGYNEQYF
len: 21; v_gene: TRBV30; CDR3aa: CAWSSSLIQGQGARSGNTIYF
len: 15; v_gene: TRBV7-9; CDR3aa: CASSWTGGPNTEAFF
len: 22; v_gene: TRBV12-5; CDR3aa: CASGLVFASAVALGASTDTQYF
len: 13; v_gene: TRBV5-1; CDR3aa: CASSLLTNTEAFF
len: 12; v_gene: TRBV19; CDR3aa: CASSTRSYEQYF
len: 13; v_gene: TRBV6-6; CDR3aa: CASSAQGWDTQYF
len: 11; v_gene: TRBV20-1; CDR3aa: CSAYSYNGYTF
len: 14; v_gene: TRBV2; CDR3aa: CASLAGAVGNTIYF
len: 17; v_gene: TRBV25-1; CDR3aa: CASSDVKVGQGPDTQYF
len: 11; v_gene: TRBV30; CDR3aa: CAWSGGGEQYF
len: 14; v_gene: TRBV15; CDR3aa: CATSSQRGGQPQHF
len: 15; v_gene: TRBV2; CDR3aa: CASSLQGPNTGELFF
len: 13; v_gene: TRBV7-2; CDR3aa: CASSLTGGETQYF
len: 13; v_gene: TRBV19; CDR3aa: CASSVAGGSEAFF
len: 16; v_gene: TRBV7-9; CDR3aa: CASSRDGRGDTDTQYF
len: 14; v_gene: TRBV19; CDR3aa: CASSRSQGIYEQYF
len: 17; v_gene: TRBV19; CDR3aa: CASSATPRQGAYYGYTF
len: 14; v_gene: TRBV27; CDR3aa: CASSLWGVDEKLFF